The next 30 T cell receptor beta chains were all read from a single sample in a study of blood T cell repertoires in COVID-19. Clones were read by immunoSEQ multiplex PCR, and TCRdb kept only the in-frame ones, dropping some. The table shows over 90,000 clones, with 75% to 90% occurring only once. Sequencing input: peripheral blood. These receptors originate from a human donor in a cohort sampled during active or convalescent COVID-19.

This clone was seen a few times. The V gene is TRBV19, the J gene TRBJ1-3, with 7 bases identical to TRBD1. Germline values: CDR1 LNHDA, CDR2 SQIVND (reference sequence). The CDR3 has 15 residues. With V trimmed by 11 bases and J by 2 bases, 12 bases remained unmatched. The CDR3 is CAARQGISPGNTIYF. In DNA form, the CDR3 reads TGTGCCGCCCGACAGGGAATTTCCCCTGGAAACACCATATATTTT. Using reference TRBV19 and TRBJ1-3 for the parts outside the CDR3, the full variable domain is DGGITQSPKYLFRKEGQNVTLSCEQNLNHDAMYWYRQDPGQGLRLIYYSQIVNDFQKGDIAEGYSVSREKKESFPLTVTSAQKNPTAFYLCAARQGISPGNTIYFGEGSWLTVV.

The CDR3 DNA follows: TGCGCCAGCAGCTTGGCCCCGGGTGGGACTGGATACAATGAGCAGTTCTTC. It encodes CASSLAPGGTGYNEQFF. The rearrangement links TRBV5-1 to TRBJ2-1; tentatively, D is TRBD2 (6 bases). In germline, CDR1 is SGHRS, CDR2 YFSETQ. V lost 0 bases, J lost 4 bases, and 17 bases lay in between. The CDR3 length is 17 residues.

This clone was counted between two and nine times. The chain has TRBV6-1 and TRBJ1-4, with TRBD1 matching 8 bases. The CDR3 runs 16 residues. With V trimmed by 2 bases and J by 0 bases, 2 bases remained unmatched. Germline CDR1 and CDR2: MNHNS and SASEGT. Here the CDR3 DNA reads TGTGCCAGCAGTGAATGGACAGGGCCAACTAATGAAAAACTGTTTTTT. This codes for CASSEWTGPTNEKLFF.

This clone was seen only once. V is TRBV6-5 and J is TRBJ2-5, with TRBD2 identical over 8 bases. Germline-derived CDR1 and CDR2 are MNHEY and SVGAGI. The V segment lost 4 bases and the J segment 5 bases; nucleotides outside the gene matches: 6. CDR3 length equals 14 residues. This chain's CDR3 is CASSSRGGLETQYF. In DNA form, the CDR3 reads TGTGCCAGCAGTTCCCGGGGGGGCTTGGAGACCCAGTACTTC.

This chain uses TRBV5-1 with TRBJ2-7, with 9 positions matching TRBD1. The CDR3 has 16 amino acids. The V gene's germline CDR1 is SGHRS and CDR2 YFSETQ. Trimming at V came to 3 bases and at J to 3 bases, leaving 10 bases not matched to a gene. The CDR3 region has the DNA TGCGCCAGCAGCTCCCTACGAACAGGGGGCGTCTACGAGCAGTACTTC. Translation gives CASSSLRTGGVYEQYF.

Concerning this clone itself: This sample also contains other DNA sequences that code for the same CDR3. This chain joins TRBV15 and TRBJ1-2; D remains unclear. Trimming left V 0 bases short and J 6 bases short, with 8 bases between. The CDR3 loop spans 13 amino acids. The germline gives CDR1 LNHNV, CDR2 YYDKDF (reference sequence). CDR3 loop: CATSREEGDGYTF. CDR3 in DNA: TGTGCCACCAGCAGAGAAGAGGGTGATGGCTACACCTTC.

Details on this clone: The junction departs from germline at one end; a sequencing error may be responsible. The chain uses TRBV6-5 and TRBJ2-5; perhaps TRBD1 as D (8 bases). Looked up from germline, CDR1 is MNHEY and CDR2 is SVGAGI. The CDR3 has 14 residues. The CDR3 DNA reads as TGTGCCAGCAGTAACTCACAGGGGGGGGAGACCCAGTACTTC. Translated: CASSNSQGGETQYF.

The chain is built from TRBV19 and TRBJ1-6, with D unclear. The CDR3 length is 15 residues. Trimming shortened V by 5 bases and J by 6 bases, and 14 bases separated the two germline ends. Germline V gives CDR1 LNHDA, CDR2 SQIVND (reference sequence). CDR3 nucleotide sequence: TGTGCCAGTAGTCTTGACGGGGTCCCTAATTCACCCCTCCACTTT. Translation: CASSLDGVPNSPLHF. Complete variable domain (other parts from reference TRBV19 and TRBJ1-6): DGGITQSPKYLFRKEGQNVTLSCEQNLNHDAMYWYRQDPGQGLRLIYYSQIVNDFQKGDIAEGYSVSREKKESFPLTVTSAQKNPTAFYLCASSLDGVPNSPLHFGNGTRLTVT.

The genes are TRBV4-2 and TRBJ1-6; no clear D. This CDR3 has 17 amino acids. Trimming took off 4 bases at V and 4 bases at J, with 17 bases between the two ends. The germline CDR1 and CDR2 sequences are LGHNA and YNFKEQ. CDR3 protein: CASSRQPTGRYNSPLHF. The CDR3 DNA reads TGTGCCAGCAGCCGACAACCAACCGGGAGATATAATTCACCCCTCCACTTT.

V is TRBV18 and J is TRBJ1-5; tentative D call: TRBD1 (5 bases). V was cut by 3 bases and J by 6 bases, with 12 bases left in between. The CDR3 is 14 amino acids. The germline V gene encodes CDR1 KGHSH and CDR2 LQKENI. As DNA, the CDR3 is TGTGCCAGCTCACCGGGGCAGGGAGGTCAGCCCCAGCATTTT. It translates to CASSPGQGGQPQHF.

The CDR3 region is CASSSRTSGVTDTQYF. Written as DNA, the CDR3 is TGTGCCAGCAGTTCAAGGACTAGCGGGGTAACAGATACGCAGTATTTT. V usage is TRBV27 and J usage is TRBJ2-3; 12 bases fit TRBD2. The trim removed 4 bases at V and 3 bases at J, leaving 5 bases unmatched. There are 16 residues in the CDR3. The V gene's germline CDR1 is MNHEY and CDR2 SMNVEV (reference sequence).

This chain joins TRBV14 and TRBJ2-7, with unresolved D. This CDR3 is 13 amino acids long. The germline gives CDR1 SGHDN, CDR2 FVKESK. The CDR3 DNA reads as TGTACCCCCCGAAGAGGTTTTACCTACGAGCAGTACTTC. Amino acids: CTPRRGFTYEQYF.

Of note for this clone: The sample contains more than one DNA sequence encoding this CDR3. The rearrangement links TRBV5-1 to TRBJ2-5; D gene ambiguous. The V gene lost 2 bases and the J gene lost 2 bases, with 7 bases spanning the gap. The CDR3 runs 13 residues. Germline loops: CDR1 SGHRS, CDR2 YFSETQ. In DNA form, the CDR3 reads TGCGCCAGCAGCTTAAACACACAAGAGACCCAGTACTTC. This codes for CASSLNTQETQYF.

The chain uses TRBV9 and TRBJ1-1; 7 nucleotides line up with TRBD1. CDR1 and CDR2 from the germline V gene are SGDLS and YYNGEE. After removal of 3 bases from V and 0 bases from J, the junction contained 2 bases not matched to a gene. CDR3 length: 14 residues. CDR3 amino acids: CASSATGMNTEAFF. CDR3 bases: TGTGCCAGCAGCGCGACAGGGATGAACACTGAAGCTTTCTTT.

Only one count was recorded for this clone. V is TRBV6-5 and J is TRBJ1-1; TRBD1 agrees at 7 bases. CDR1 is MNHEY and CDR2 is SVGAGI in the germline V gene. The CDR3 loop spans 16 amino acids. V lost 2 bases, J lost 11 bases, and 17 bases stayed unmatched. CDR3 region: CASSYVRGGPLEYAFF. CDR3 in DNA: TGTGCCAGCAGTTACGTGAGAGGGGGCCCACTGGAGTACGCTTTCTTT.

In this sample, this clone turned up a few times. V gene TRBV6-1 combines with J gene TRBJ2-3, with 7 bases that match TRBD2. Germline assignment: CDR1 MNHNS and CDR2 SASEGT. There are 15 residues in the CDR3. Germline trimming cut 6 bases from V and 5 bases from J; bases unmatched to any gene: 11. The CDR3 spells CASSRRGDGGDTQYF. CDR3 coding DNA: TGTGCCAGCAGCCGACGGGGGGACGGAGGAGATACGCAGTATTTT.

This chain joins TRBV11-3 and TRBJ2-7; D unclear. Trimming stripped 5 bases from V and 0 bases from J, with 11 bases between. The germline V gene encodes CDR1 SGHNT and CDR2 YENEEA. The CDR3 loop spans 14 amino acids. The CDR3 DNA reads as TGTGCCAGCAGCCCTAGTCGGAGCTCCTACGAGCAGTACTTC. Translating it yields CASSPSRSSYEQYF.

The J gene is TRBJ1-3, the V gene TRBV5-6; D might be TRBD1 (5 bases). Trimming removed 3 bases from V and 0 bases from J, with 13 bases in between. The CDR3 extends over 16 amino acids. Germline CDR1 SGHDT, CDR2 YYEEEE. CDR3 in amino acids: CASSSLGVRSGNTIYF. DNA for the CDR3: TGTGCCAGCAGCTCCCTAGGGGTCCGCTCTGGAAACACCATATATTTT.

This clone was seen a single time. The chain joins TRBV19 to TRBJ2-2; 9 bases match TRBD2. J lost 7 bases, V lost 3 bases, and 6 bases had no gene match. Per the germline V gene, CDR1 is LNHDA and CDR2 is SQIVND (reference sequence). The CDR3 covers 15 residues. The CDR3 is CASSIRAGGIGELFF. The CDR3 DNA follows: TGTGCCAGTAGTATCAGAGCGGGGGGAATCGGGGAGCTGTTTTTT. The full variable domain, completed using reference TRBV19 and TRBJ2-2, is DGGITQSPKYLFRKEGQNVTLSCEQNLNHDAMYWYRQDPGQGLRLIYYSQIVNDFQKGDIAEGYSVSREKKESFPLTVTSAQKNPTAFYLCASSIRAGGIGELFFGEGSRLTVL.

This chain connects TRBV19 to TRBJ2-5; the D gene is possibly TRBD2 (7 bases). Per germline, CDR1 LNHDA and CDR2 SQIVND (reference sequence). Deletions cut 4 bases from V and 4 bases from J, with 13 bases between. The CDR3 contains 14 residues. The CDR3 sequence is CASSRGGGRETQYF. CDR3 coding DNA: TGTGCCAGTAGTAGAGGGGGGGGACGAGAGACCCAGTACTTC.

V gene TRBV4-1 combines with J gene TRBJ1-4; 8 bases map to TRBD1. The length of the CDR3 is 15 residues. The V segment lost 1 base and the J segment 13 bases; nucleotides outside the gene matches: 11. From germline, CDR1 is MGHRA and CDR2 YSYEKL. The CDR3 reads CASSQVGDRPLRLFF. The CDR3, as DNA: TGCGCCAGCAGCCAAGTCGGGGACAGGCCGCTAAGACTGTTTTTT.

The chain recombines TRBV6-5 with TRBJ2-3; D might be TRBD2 (6 bases). With 6 bases removed from V and 1 base from J, the gap between germline ends came to 14 bases. Germline V lookup: CDR1 MNHEY, CDR2 SVGAGI. CDR3 length equals 15 residues. CDR3 in DNA: TGTGCCAGCAGCCCGACACGACTAGGCACAGATACGCAGTATTTT. It is translated as CASSPTRLGTDTQYF.

The CDR3 sequence is CASSHRDHGGYNEQFF. DNA of the CDR3: TGTGCCAGTAGCCACAGGGACCACGGCGGGTACAATGAGCAGTTCTTC. The chain links TRBV19 to TRBJ2-1; TRBD1 might be the D (6 bases). The germline gives CDR1 LNHDA, CDR2 SQIVND (reference sequence). Trimming stripped 6 bases from V and 4 bases from J, with 19 bases between. This CDR3 region has 16 residues.

The V call is TRBV7-9, the J call TRBJ2-1; a possible D gene is TRBD2 (5 bases). This CDR3 region has 16 residues. V was shortened by 4 bases and J by 4 bases, with 17 bases between the two germline ends. Germline V gives CDR1 SEHNR, CDR2 FQNEAQ (reference sequence). The CDR3 reads CASSSFGRTLYNEQFF. CDR3 nucleotides: TGTGCCAGCAGCTCGTTCGGGCGGACTCTATACAATGAGCAGTTCTTC. Variable domain in full (rest from reference TRBV7-9 and TRBJ2-1): DTGVSQNPRHKITKRGQNVTFRCDPISEHNRLYWYRQTLGQGPEFLTYFQNEAQLEKSRLLSDRFSAERPKGSFSTLEIQRTEQGDSAMYLCASSSFGRTLYNEQFFGPGTRLTVL.

The chain is built from TRBV18 and TRBJ1-2, with 7 positions matching TRBD1. The CDR3 covers 14 residues. Germline trimming cut 1 base from V and 3 bases from J; bases unmatched to any gene: 2. Germline CDR1 and CDR2: KGHSH and LQKENI. The CDR3 DNA follows: TGTGCCAGCTCACCACAGGGGGCCGACTATGGCTACACCTTC. Amino acids: CASSPQGADYGYTF.

This clone was detected only once. The genes are TRBV4-3 and TRBJ2-7; D is perhaps TRBD2 (6 bases). V was clipped by 1 base and J by 0 bases, with 10 bases between them. The CDR3 runs to 15 residues. Germline V gene data show CDR1 as LGHNA and CDR2 as YSLEER. CDR3: CASSQGRGSSYEQYF. CDR3 sequence (DNA): TGCGCCAGCAGCCAAGGGCGGGGTAGCTCCTACGAGCAGTACTTC.

The chain couples TRBV5-4 to TRBJ1-2, with D possibly TRBD1 on 5 matching bases. V lost 2 bases and J 9 bases, leaving 17 bases between the germline ends. Germline lookup yields CDR1 SGHNT and CDR2 YYREEE (reference sequence). The CDR3 contains 14 residues. This CDR3 is CASSFGGAEASYTF. CDR3 DNA sequence: TGTGCCAGCAGCTTTGGTGGGGCAGAAGCTAGCTACACCTTC.

CDR3 sequence: CASSFFDRDNTEAFF. In DNA, the CDR3 is TGTGCCAGCAGCTTTTTCGACAGAGATAACACTGAAGCTTTCTTT. V is TRBV5-5 and J is TRBJ1-1, with D maybe TRBD1 (5 bases). Germline values: CDR1 SGHKS, CDR2 YYEKEE (reference sequence). V dropped 2 bases and J dropped 2 bases, with 13 bases sitting between them. The length of the CDR3 is 15 residues.

The CDR3 sequence: CASSAGTGTGYTF. The CDR3 bases are TGTGCCAGCAGTGCCGGGACAGGGACTGGCTACACCTTC. The V gene is TRBV27, the J gene TRBJ1-2; 9 nucleotides line up with TRBD1. The CDR3 covers 13 residues. V shed 5 bases and J 7 bases; nucleotides not matched to a gene: 5. CDR1 and CDR2 (germline): MNHEY, SMNVEV (reference sequence).

The gene calls are TRBV7-2 and TRBJ1-5; TRBD1 matches at 8 bases. The CDR3 runs 14 residues. CDR1 is SGHTA, CDR2 FQGNSA, per germline. Losses at the gene ends were 4 bases for V and 5 bases for J; bases not matched to a gene: 4. The CDR3 loop reads CASSSGRGHQPQHF. The CDR3 coding sequence is TGTGCCAGCAGCTCCGGCAGGGGGCATCAGCCCCAGCATTTT.